The clone carrying this T cell receptor (beta chain) was counted a few times. Its target is not known. These data belong to a study of CD8 T cells in ankylosing spondylitis. General study results and limits: Blood of patients with ankylosing spondylitis appeared to be characterized by a TCR beta motif of eight highly homologous variants.

With 7 bases removed from V and 3 bases from J, the gap between germline ends came to 18 bases. Germline V gene sequence: CDR1 SQVTM, CDR2 ANQGSEA. The length of the CDR3 is 14 residues. TCRdb reprocessed the 5' RACE reads with MiXCR, giving one entry per CDR3 protein. Of a few hundred thousand distinct CDR3 sequences in the sample, about a fifth are singletons; the top ten hold approximately 16%. This receptor was taken from a male donor with ankylosing spondylitis. The source material was blood, either unsorted or a sorted T cell fraction (not recorded which). The chain has TRBV29-1 and TRBJ1-1; D is undetermined. The CDR3, as DNA: TGCAGCGCCGCCGGTAGCGGCGGGGACACTGAAGCTTTCTTT. It translates to CSAAGSGGDTEAFF.